This TCR beta chain originates from a study of a mutant IDH1 vaccine in newly diagnosed glioma. Study at large: In weeks 1, 3, 5, 7, 11, 15, 19 and 23, patients were immunized, eight times in all.

Points on this clone: The target antigen is unknown.

Data came from immunoSEQ multiplex PCR; TCRdb stores just in-frame clones and leaves some out. The data show around 41,000 clones, with roughly 79% seen just once and approximately 6.8% held by the top ten. The germline V gene encodes CDR1 LNHDA and CDR2 SQIVND (reference sequence). The CDR3 totals 15 residues. J lost 6 bases, V lost 5 bases, and 7 bases had no gene match. Time point of the sample: week 23, last vaccination. In the vaccine, a single dose held 300 ug of the mutant IDH1 20-mer peptide, along with topical imiquimod. The donor cohort comprised cases of new WHO grade 3 or 4 IDH1-mutant, ATRX-lost astrocytoma.

This clonotype originated in a woman in her thirties or forties with glioma. Some clones in this sample may be carry-over from other donors' samples. The sequences come from PBMCs, collected from a glioma patient whose treatment included an IDH1 peptide vaccine. The J gene is TRBJ1-6, the V gene TRBV19; 7 bases agree with TRBD1. The CDR3 spells CASSRPRGPNSPLHF. As DNA, the CDR3 is TGTGCCAGTAGTCGACCGAGGGGGCCTAATTCACCCCTCCACTTT.